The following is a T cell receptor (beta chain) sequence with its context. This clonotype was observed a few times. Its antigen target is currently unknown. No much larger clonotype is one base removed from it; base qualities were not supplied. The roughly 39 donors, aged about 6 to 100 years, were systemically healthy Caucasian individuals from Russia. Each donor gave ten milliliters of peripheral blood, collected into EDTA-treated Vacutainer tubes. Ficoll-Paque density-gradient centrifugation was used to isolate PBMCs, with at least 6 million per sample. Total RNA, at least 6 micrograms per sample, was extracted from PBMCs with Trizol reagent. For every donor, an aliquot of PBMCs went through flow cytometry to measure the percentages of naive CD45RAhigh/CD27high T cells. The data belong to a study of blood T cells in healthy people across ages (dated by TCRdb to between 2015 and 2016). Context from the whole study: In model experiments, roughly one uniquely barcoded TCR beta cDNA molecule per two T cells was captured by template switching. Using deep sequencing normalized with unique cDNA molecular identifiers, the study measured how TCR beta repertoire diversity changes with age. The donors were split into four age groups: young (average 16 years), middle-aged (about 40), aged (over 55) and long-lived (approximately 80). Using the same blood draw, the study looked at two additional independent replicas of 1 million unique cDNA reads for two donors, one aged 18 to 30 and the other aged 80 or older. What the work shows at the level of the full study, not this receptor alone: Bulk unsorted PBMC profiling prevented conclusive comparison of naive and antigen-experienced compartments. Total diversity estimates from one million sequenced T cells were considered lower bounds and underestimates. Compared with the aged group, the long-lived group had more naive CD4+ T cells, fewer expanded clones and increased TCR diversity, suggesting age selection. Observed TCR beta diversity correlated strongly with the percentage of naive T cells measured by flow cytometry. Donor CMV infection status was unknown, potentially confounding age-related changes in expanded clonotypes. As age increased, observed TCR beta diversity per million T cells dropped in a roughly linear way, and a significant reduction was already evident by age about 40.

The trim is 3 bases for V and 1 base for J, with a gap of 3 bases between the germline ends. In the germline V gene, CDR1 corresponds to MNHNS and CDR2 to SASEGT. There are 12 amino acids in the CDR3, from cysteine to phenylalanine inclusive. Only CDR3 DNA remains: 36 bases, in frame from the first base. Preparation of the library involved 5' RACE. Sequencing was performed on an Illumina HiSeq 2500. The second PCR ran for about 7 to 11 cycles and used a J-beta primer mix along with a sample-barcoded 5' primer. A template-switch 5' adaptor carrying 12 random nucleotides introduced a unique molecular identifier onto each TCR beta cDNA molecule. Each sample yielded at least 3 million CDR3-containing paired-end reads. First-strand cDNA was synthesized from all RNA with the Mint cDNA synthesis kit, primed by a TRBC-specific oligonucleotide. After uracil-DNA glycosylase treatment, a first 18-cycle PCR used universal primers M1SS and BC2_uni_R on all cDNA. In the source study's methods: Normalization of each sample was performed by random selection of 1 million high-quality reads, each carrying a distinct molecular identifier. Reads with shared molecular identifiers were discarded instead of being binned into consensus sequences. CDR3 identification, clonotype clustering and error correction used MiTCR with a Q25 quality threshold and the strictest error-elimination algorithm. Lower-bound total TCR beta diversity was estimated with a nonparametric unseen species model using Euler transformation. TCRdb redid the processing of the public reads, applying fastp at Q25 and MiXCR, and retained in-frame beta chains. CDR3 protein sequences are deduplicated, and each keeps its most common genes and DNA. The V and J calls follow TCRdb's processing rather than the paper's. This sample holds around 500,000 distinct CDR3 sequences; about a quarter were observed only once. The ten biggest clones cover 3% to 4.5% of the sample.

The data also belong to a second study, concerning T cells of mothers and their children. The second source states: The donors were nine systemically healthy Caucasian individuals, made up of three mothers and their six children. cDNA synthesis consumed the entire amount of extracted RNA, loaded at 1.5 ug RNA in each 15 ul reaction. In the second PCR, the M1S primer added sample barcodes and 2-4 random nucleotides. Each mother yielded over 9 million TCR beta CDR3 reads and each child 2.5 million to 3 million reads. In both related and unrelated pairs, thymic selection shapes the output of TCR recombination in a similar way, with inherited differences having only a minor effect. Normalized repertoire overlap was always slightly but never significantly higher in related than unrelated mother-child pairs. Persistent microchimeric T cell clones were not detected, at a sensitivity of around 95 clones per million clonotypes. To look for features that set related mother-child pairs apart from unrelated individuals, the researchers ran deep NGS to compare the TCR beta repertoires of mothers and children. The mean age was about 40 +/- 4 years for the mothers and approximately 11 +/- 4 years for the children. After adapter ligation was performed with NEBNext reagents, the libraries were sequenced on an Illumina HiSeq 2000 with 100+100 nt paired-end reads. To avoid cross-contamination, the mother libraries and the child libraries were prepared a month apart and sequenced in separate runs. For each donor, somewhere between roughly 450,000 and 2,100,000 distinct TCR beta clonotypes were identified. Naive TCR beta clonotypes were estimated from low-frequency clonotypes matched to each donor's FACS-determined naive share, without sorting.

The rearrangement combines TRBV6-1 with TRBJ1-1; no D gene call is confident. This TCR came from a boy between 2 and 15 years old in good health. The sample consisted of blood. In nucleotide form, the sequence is TGTGCCAGCAGTGAGCGGAACACTGAAGCTTTCTTT. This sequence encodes CASSERNTEAFF.